The 9 T cell receptor beta chains in this list originate from one sample, sequenced in a study of T cells in Graves' hyperthyroidism and ophthalmopathy. The TCR beta CDR3 regions underwent amplification using RNA transcripts as the source. The study used the HTBI primer set for a first-round RT-PCR of the TCR CDR3. TCRdb used MiXCR to reprocess the multiplex PCR reads, holding one entry per CDR3 protein. The data contain around 540,000 distinct CDR3 sequences, 46% of them singletons. The sample comprised peripheral blood or thyroid tissue (not recorded which). All receptors come from a woman aged 18-30 years with Graves' hyperthyroidism.

The sample holds many counts of this clonotype. The rearrangement uses TRBV2 and TRBJ1-1; D perhaps matches TRBD1 (5 bases). CDR3 length: 11 residues. The V end was cut by 8 bases, the J end by 4 bases, with 8 bases between. Germline CDR1 and CDR2: SNHLY and FYNNEI. The CDR3 coding sequence is TGTGCCAGCTGGGACGGCACTGAAGCTTTCTTT. This translates into CASWDGTEAFF.

Concerning this clonotype: This could be a read error, since a much larger clone is one nucleotide away. This sequence joins TRBV24-1 and TRBJ1-1; D might be TRBD1 (6 bases). The CDR3 has 13 residues. Germline-derived CDR1 and CDR2 are KGHDR and SFDVKD. V was shortened by 6 bases and J by 5 bases, with 12 bases between the two germline ends. CDR3 loop: CATSPLGATEAFF. CDR3 coding DNA: TGTGCCACCAGTCCTTTGGGGGCGACTGAAGCTTTCTTT.

This chain uses TRBV15 with TRBJ2-6; 7 bases line up with TRBD2. Per the germline V gene, CDR1 is LNHNV and CDR2 is YYDKDF (reference sequence). CDR3 length equals 17 residues. J gave up 4 bases and V 5 bases, and 11 bases lay outside the gene matches. This chain's CDR3 is CATSVKWEGTGANVLTF. DNA for the CDR3: TGTGCCACCAGCGTTAAGTGGGAGGGCACCGGGGCCAACGTCCTGACTTTC.

V gene TRBV29-1 combines with J gene TRBJ1-1; TRBD1 might be the D (5 bases). CDR3 length: 12 residues. Trimming pared 5 bases from V and 6 bases from J, leaving 13 bases between. Germline CDR1 and CDR2: SQVTM and ANQGSEA. CDR3 sequence (DNA): TGCAGCGTTCGGGGGGGGAGTGCTGAAGCTTTCTTT. This gives the protein CSVRGGSAEAFF.

V gene TRBV12-3 or TRBV12-4 combines with J gene TRBJ1-6; no clear D. V was clipped by 2 bases and J by 7 bases, with 15 bases between them. This CDR3 has 16 amino acids. The CDR3 DNA reads as TGTGCCAGCAGTTTAAGGTCGGGCGCGGGAAATTCACCCCTCCACTTT. This codes for CASSLRSGAGNSPLHF.

The rearrangement links TRBV7-9 to TRBJ1-6; 7 bases agree with TRBD1. The germline gives CDR1 SEHNR, CDR2 FQNEAQ (reference sequence). The CDR3 contains 15 residues. V lost 4 bases to trimming and J lost 4 bases; unmatched junction nucleotides: 4. The CDR3 DNA sequence: TGTGCCAGCAGCTCCCGGACAGGATATAATTCACCCCTCCACTTT. Translating gives CASSSRTGYNSPLHF.

This clonotype was recorded at least ten times. V usage is TRBV29-1 and J usage is TRBJ1-1; a possible D gene is TRBD1 (5 bases). This CDR3 is built from 11 residues. V was pared by 1 base and J by 8 bases, with 8 bases between. CDR1 is SQVTM, CDR2 ANQGSEA, per germline. The CDR3 DNA is TGCAGCGTTGAAGTCAGGGTGGAAGCTTTCTTT. Residues: CSVEVRVEAFF.

This clonotype was seen only a few times. CDR3 DNA sequence: TGTGCCAGCAGGATCGAGCCACTTAGCAATCAGCCCCAGCATTTT. Protein sequence: CASRIEPLSNQPQHF. This sequence joins TRBV13 and TRBJ1-5; the D is unclear. This CDR3 spans 15 amino acids. CDR1 is PRHDT and CDR2 is FYEKMQ in the germline V gene (reference sequence). The V end was cut by 6 bases, the J end by 0 bases, with 12 bases between.

This clonotype has only a few counts. The V gene is TRBV7-9, the J gene TRBJ2-6, with D unresolved. This CDR3 is built from 14 residues. Trimming pared 5 bases from V and 4 bases from J, leaving 9 bases between. CDR1 is SEHNR and CDR2 is FQNEAQ in the germline V gene (reference sequence). The CDR3 loop is CASSPATGANVLTF. The CDR3 DNA is TGTGCCAGCAGCCCTGCAACGGGGGCCAACGTCCTGACTTTC.